Presented here are 30 T cell receptor beta chains from one specimen sequenced in a study of cytomegalovirus exposure and HLA in healthy donors. In the PCR, 60 Vbeta and 13 Jbeta primers were used. Some clones are missing from TCRdb's copy, which holds only in-frame ones; the method was immunoSEQ multiplex PCR. This table has 46,000 or so clones, roughly 63% appearing once. Sample: PBMCs. These TCRs come from a man aged 60 to 69 in good health and CMV-seropositive.

The rearrangement links TRBV10-3 to TRBJ2-1; 10 nucleotides agree with TRBD2. CDR3 size: 15 residues. The junction had 8 bases not matched to a gene; V was cut back by 6 bases and J by 6 bases. Germline V CDR1 and CDR2: ENHRY, SYGVKD. CDR3 amino acids: CAIRGGLAPVNEQFF. Here the CDR3 DNA reads TGTGCCATCAGAGGGGGACTAGCGCCGGTCAATGAGCAGTTCTTC.

V and J are TRBV6-1 and TRBJ1-4; tentatively, D is TRBD1 (5 bases). The CDR3 covers 16 residues. V lost 3 bases and J lost 5, with 16 bases in between. The germline CDR1 and CDR2 sequences are MNHNS and SASEGT. Written as DNA, the CDR3 is TGTGCCAGCAGTGACACCCTGGACAAGTCCAATGAAAAACTGTTTTTT. Its translation is CASSDTLDKSNEKLFF.

This sequence joins TRBV10-3 and TRBJ2-1; D perhaps matches TRBD2 (5 bases). The CDR3 totals 15 residues. The germline CDR1 and CDR2 sequences are ENHRY and SYGVKD. Trimming shortened V by 2 bases and J by 7 bases, and 15 bases separated the two germline ends. CDR3 region: CAISEKPRGENEQFF. CDR3 nucleotide sequence: TGTGCCATCAGTGAGAAACCTCGGGGAGAGAATGAGCAGTTCTTC.

The genes are TRBV11-2 and TRBJ2-7, with TRBD2 identical over 8 bases. The length of the CDR3 is 17 residues. Per germline, CDR1 SGHAT and CDR2 FQNNGV. The V gene end was trimmed by 1 base and the J gene end by 7 bases; junction bases not matched to a gene: 15. The CDR3 coding sequence is TGTGCCAGCAGCTTAGGTCGGGTGGCAGCGGGAGTGGGAGAGCAGTACTTC. Translating gives CASSLGRVAAGVGEQYF.

This chain links TRBV5-1 with TRBJ2-1; TRBD2 matches 11 bases. This CDR3 spans 16 amino acids. Germline V gene sequence: CDR1 SGHRS, CDR2 YFSETQ. Germline trimming cut 4 bases from V and 9 bases from J; bases unmatched to any gene: 12. This chain's CDR3 is CASSKNDLAGGGEQFF. For the CDR3, the DNA is TGCGCCAGCAGCAAAAACGACCTAGCGGGGGGAGGTGAGCAGTTCTTC.

Only a few counts were recorded for this clone. V usage is TRBV27 and J usage is TRBJ2-3; 10 positions agree with TRBD1. This CDR3 comprises 15 residues. The germline V gene encodes CDR1 MNHEY and CDR2 SMNVEV (reference sequence). V was clipped by 3 bases and J by 3 bases; unmatched bases: 3. The CDR3 DNA follows: TGTGCCAGCAGTTTTGGGGACAGGGGAACAGATACGCAGTATTTT. Translated: CASSFGDRGTDTQYF.

In regard to this clone: The sample holds other DNA sequences that translate to the same CDR3. The rearrangement joins TRBV9 to TRBJ2-3, with 9 positions matching TRBD2. CDR3 length equals 16 residues. Germline assignment: CDR1 SGDLS and CDR2 YYNGEE. V trimming: 4 bases; J trimming: 0 bases; junction bases outside the gene matches: 6. The CDR3 protein is CASSPGLASSTDTQYF. The CDR3 nucleotides are TGTGCCAGCAGCCCCGGACTAGCGTCTAGCACAGATACGCAGTATTTT.

This clone showed up just once. The chain has TRBV7-2 and TRBJ2-5; perhaps TRBD1 as D (7 bases). Germline lookup yields CDR1 SGHTA and CDR2 FQGNSA. The CDR3 is 14 residues long. V gave up 5 bases and J gave up 5 bases, with 15 bases separating them. CDR3 DNA sequence: TGTGCCAGCAGCCAGGACAGGACTATCGAGACCCAGTACTTC. Residues: CASSQDRTIETQYF.

V usage is TRBV5-6 and J usage is TRBJ2-2; TRBD2 is a possible D gene (7 bases). Germline V gives CDR1 SGHDT, CDR2 YYEEEE. The CDR3 has 17 residues. Deletions cut 1 base from V and 2 bases from J, with 15 bases between. CDR3 protein: CASSLRGGGANTGELFF. The CDR3 DNA sequence: TGTGCCAGCAGCTTGAGGGGGGGCGGCGCTAACACCGGGGAGCTGTTTTTT.

This chain joins TRBV5-1 and TRBJ2-7; 9 bases map to TRBD1. CDR3 size: 14 residues. The junction had 10 bases not matched to a gene; V was cut back by 6 bases and J by 6 bases. From germline, CDR1 is SGHRS and CDR2 YFSETQ. The CDR3 loop is CASNRGQGTSEQYF. The CDR3 DNA reads as TGCGCCAGCAACCGGGGACAGGGAACCAGCGAGCAGTACTTC.

Points on this clone: Germline is not matched at one junction end, which may reflect a read error. The genes are TRBV7-2 and TRBJ1-1; TRBD1 is a possible D gene (6 bases). The CDR3 extends over 15 amino acids. CDR1 SGHTA and CDR2 FQGNSA come from the germline V gene. The CDR3 sequence is CASSTRTVMNAEAFF. CDR3 nucleotides: TGTGCCAGCAGCACCCGGACAGTTATGAACGCTGAAGCTTTCTTT.

The rearrangement links TRBV30 to TRBJ2-5; D might be TRBD1 (5 bases). From germline, CDR1 is GTSNPN and CDR2 SVGIG (reference sequence). Trimming shortened V by 4 bases and J by 5 bases, and 14 bases separated the two germline ends. CDR3 length equals 13 residues. CDR3 amino acids: CAWTLKGSETQYF. For the CDR3, the DNA is TGTGCCTGGACCTTAAAGGGGTCGGAGACCCAGTACTTC.

The rearrangement uses TRBV6-1 and TRBJ2-7, with D tentatively TRBD2 (6 bases). Looked up from germline, CDR1 is MNHNS and CDR2 is SASEGT. V lost 3 bases and J lost 3, with 12 bases in between. The CDR3 loop spans 14 amino acids. The chain's CDR3 is CASSEGEDRYEQYF. The CDR3 nucleotides are TGTGCCAGCAGTGAGGGGGAGGACCGCTACGAGCAGTACTTC.

V and J are TRBV2 and TRBJ2-1; 11 nucleotides agree with TRBD2. CDR3 length: 13 residues. The J segment lost 13 bases and the V segment lost 3 bases, leaving 5 bases of the junction unmatched. Germline V gene sequence: CDR1 SNHLY, CDR2 FYNNEI. The CDR3 sequence is CASSDGTSGFQFF. The CDR3 DNA reads as TGTGCCAGCAGTGATGGGACTAGCGGCTTTCAGTTCTTC.

This sequence joins TRBV7-3 and TRBJ2-3, with D perhaps TRBD1 (6 bases). There are 14 residues in the CDR3. Germline loops: CDR1 SGHTA, CDR2 FQGTGA. Trimming stripped 4 bases from V and 2 bases from J, with 10 bases between. The DNA of the CDR3 is TGTGCCAGCAGCTCAGGGGCGCCCACAGATACGCAGTATTTT. It codes for CASSSGAPTDTQYF. The full variable domain, in which reference TRBV7-3 and TRBJ2-3 provide the parts outside the CDR3, is GAGVSQTPSNKVTEKGKYVELRCDPISGHTALYWYRQSLGQGPEFLIYFQGTGAADDSGLPNDRFFAVRPEGSVSTLKIQRTERGDSAVYLCASSSGAPTDTQYFGPGTRLTVL.

The chain combines TRBV28 with TRBJ2-3; TRBD2 agrees at 15 bases. The germline gives CDR1 MDHEN, CDR2 SYDVKM. V dropped 9 bases and J dropped 3; count of bases not matched to a gene: 7. The CDR3 runs 16 residues. The CDR3 sequence is CASRTSGRAWTDTQYF. The DNA of the CDR3 is TGTGCCAGTAGGACTAGCGGGAGGGCCTGGACAGATACGCAGTATTTT.

The sample holds a few counts of this clone. The identical CDR3 is also encoded by other nucleotide sequences in the sample. The rearrangement uses TRBV10-3 and TRBJ2-6; possible D gene TRBD2, 6 bases. Germline values: CDR1 ENHRY, CDR2 SYGVKD. The CDR3 covers 16 residues. V shed 0 bases and J shed 3 bases, with 9 bases lying between them. Written as DNA, the CDR3 is TGTGCCATCAGTGAGTCAGGAGGGAGTGGGGCCAACGTCCTGACTTTC. Translation: CAISESGGSGANVLTF.

The rearrangement uses TRBV7-9 and TRBJ2-7, with TRBD2 as a possible D gene (6 bases). With 1 base removed from V and 6 bases from J, the gap between germline ends came to 7 bases. This CDR3 has 12 residues. The germline V gene has CDR1 SEHNR and CDR2 FQNEAQ (reference sequence). The CDR3 loop reads CASSLEGLEQYF. CDR3 DNA sequence: TGTGCCAGCAGCTTAGAGGGACTCGAGCAGTACTTC. The full variable domain, its missing parts supplied by reference TRBV7-9 and TRBJ2-7, is DTGVSQNPRHKITKRGQNVTFRCDPISEHNRLYWYRQTLGQGPEFLTYFQNEAQLEKSRLLSDRFSAERPKGSFSTLEIQRTEQGDSAMYLCASSLEGLEQYFGPGTRLTVT.

The sample holds one count of this clone. V gene TRBV5-4 combines with J gene TRBJ1-2; 10 bases are shared with TRBD1. Germline loops: CDR1 SGHNT, CDR2 YYREEE (reference sequence). This CDR3 spans 15 amino acids. The V and J ends lost 1 base and 7 bases, in that order; junction bases with no gene match: 7. CDR3 in DNA: TGTGCCAGCAGCTTGTCAGACAGGGGGCGGGGTGGCTACACCTTC. Amino acid sequence: CASSLSDRGRGGYTF.

In DNA form, the CDR3 reads TGCGCCAGCAGCAATCACAGGGGAAGCTCCTACAATGAGCAGTTCTTC. Translation: CASSNHRGSSYNEQFF. This chain uses TRBV5-1 with TRBJ2-1, with TRBD1 identical over 7 bases. CDR3 length equals 16 residues. Germline V gene sequence: CDR1 SGHRS, CDR2 YFSETQ. J was trimmed by 0 bases and V by 4 bases; bases with no gene match: 7.

The J gene is TRBJ2-2, the V gene TRBV23-1, with D hard to call. TRBV23-1 is an ORF for which the function is uncertain. This CDR3 has 17 residues. The germline V and J ends were trimmed by 0 bases and 1 base, with 12 bases remaining between them. CDR3 sequence (DNA): TGCGCCAGCAGTCAATCGCTATACGAGAAGAACACCGGGGAGCTGTTTTTT. Translated, it gives CASSQSLYEKNTGELFF.

This chain connects TRBV6-5 to TRBJ2-4, with D perhaps TRBD2 (6 bases). This CDR3 is 14 amino acids long. CDR1 is MNHEY, CDR2 SVGAGI, per germline. Trimming took 6 bases from V and 2 from J, leaving 11 bases between them. CDR3 loop: CASSRGGPKNIQYF. In nucleotides, the CDR3 is TGTGCCAGCAGCCGAGGAGGGCCCAAAAACATTCAGTACTTC.

The chain employs TRBV27 and TRBJ2-5; D is unresolved. The CDR3 has 14 residues. V dropped 6 bases and J dropped 5 bases, with 16 bases sitting between them. Germline V gives CDR1 MNHEY, CDR2 SMNVEV (reference sequence). The CDR3 DNA is TGTGCCAGCAGCTTACTTGGGCCAGGTGAGACCCAGTACTTC. It is translated as CASSLLGPGETQYF.

A single count supports this clone. The genes are TRBV7-3 and TRBJ2-7; 7 bases are shared with TRBD2. V lost 2 bases and J lost 6; bases outside the gene matches: 4. This CDR3 is 13 amino acids long. CDR1 is SGHTA, CDR2 FQGTGA, per germline. This chain's CDR3 is CASSLGRDGEQYF. The CDR3 nucleotides read TGTGCCAGCAGCTTAGGGAGGGATGGCGAGCAGTACTTC.

This clone was observed a few times. The gene calls are TRBV19 and TRBJ2-2; 8 nucleotides agree with TRBD2. Germline lookup yields CDR1 LNHDA and CDR2 SQIVND (reference sequence). After removal of 4 bases from V and 1 base from J, the junction contained 8 bases not matched to a gene. The CDR3 has 17 amino acids. The CDR3 reads CASSSDTSGMNTGELFF. CDR3 in DNA: TGTGCCAGTAGTAGCGATACTAGCGGTATGAACACCGGGGAGCTGTTTTTT.

The chain employs TRBV2 and TRBJ2-1; D not resolved. V was trimmed by 5 bases and J by 5 bases, leaving 7 bases between them. Germline V gene sequence: CDR1 SNHLY, CDR2 FYNNEI. CDR3 length: 12 amino acids. This CDR3 is CASSLGNNEQFF. The CDR3 DNA is TGTGCCAGCAGTCTAGGTAACAATGAGCAGTTCTTC.

This clone turned up a few times. The chain uses TRBV10-1 and TRBJ1-5; D gene uncertain. The CDR3 sequence is 17 residues long. Germline V gene data show CDR1 as WNHNN and CDR2 as SYGVQD (reference sequence). V dropped 11 bases and J dropped 0 bases, with 23 bases sitting between them. For the CDR3, the DNA is TGCGCCTTTGAGGGAGGGCAACATATTTCTAGCAATCAGCCCCAGCATTTT. Encoded protein: CAFEGGQHISSNQPQHF.

The V call is TRBV5-5, the J call TRBJ2-2, with no clear D. CDR1 and CDR2 (germline): SGHKS, YYEKEE (reference sequence). V was cut by 4 bases and J by 3 bases, with 7 bases left in between. This CDR3 contains 13 residues. CDR3 DNA sequence: TGTGCCAGCAGCCTTTCCTACACCGGGGAGCTGTTTTTT. It yields the protein CASSLSYTGELFF. Drawing the rest from reference TRBV5-5 and TRBJ2-2, the complete variable domain is DAGVTQSPTHLIKTRGQQVTLRCSPISGHKSVSWYQQVLGQGPQFIFQYYEKEERGRGNFPDRFSARQFPNYSSELNVNALLLGDSALYLCASSLSYTGELFFGEGSRLTVL.

Here the CDR3 DNA reads TGTGCCTGGGGAGCGCTGAGCTCCTACAATGAGCAGTTCTTC. Translating it yields CAWGALSSYNEQFF. The chain links TRBV30 to TRBJ2-1; D is unresolved. V was clipped by 5 bases and J by 0 bases, with 11 bases between them. The CDR3 length is 14 residues. Germline V gene sequence: CDR1 GTSNPN, CDR2 SVGIG (reference sequence).

This rearrangement joins TRBV30 to TRBJ2-2; TRBD1 aligns across 9 bases. The CDR3 totals 16 residues. The ends lost 4 bases at V and 4 bases at J; junction bases unmatched: 10. CDR1 GTSNPN and CDR2 SVGIG come from the germline V gene (reference sequence). CDR3 residues: CAWKDRGHLGTGELFF. The CDR3 coding sequence is TGTGCCTGGAAGGACAGGGGTCACTTGGGCACCGGGGAGCTGTTTTTT.